The T cell receptor (beta chain) under discussion was sequenced for a study of blood T cell repertoires in COVID-19 (dated by TCRdb to the early 2020s). At the level of the whole study: Samples covering the acute and convalescent phases of COVID-19 were provided by collaborators in the United States, Italy and Spain. The material from the prospective study consisted of cDNA or gDNA derived from T cells, B-cell-depleted T cells, or PBMCs. The dataset comprised deeply sampled blood TCRbeta repertoires from subjects exposed to, actively infected with, or recovered from COVID-19. The repertoires were made available in a free public database intended to serve as a resource for research on the immune response to SARS-CoV-2. The samples were drawn from two sources: the first 160 participants of the ongoing ImmuneRACE study, and 950 to 1,500 subjects contributed by 6 global collaborators. The sample metadata nearly always contained a de-identified subject ID, COVID-19 status, age in years and sex. Where available, HLA class I and class II types were obtained from metadata supplied by the sample provider rather than from assay-based typing. The full study reports these points: The quantity of clinical and demographic metadata differed by source and by participant and was supplied without curation.

From V the trimming removes 8 bases and from J it removes 0 bases, while the gene matches leave 11 bases of the junction unaccounted for. CDR1 is given as WSHSY and CDR2 as SAAADI, both from the germline V gene. Including the terminal cysteine and phenylalanine, the CDR3 comprises 17 residues. CDR3 DNA is the only sequence kept; it has 51 bases, read in frame from the first base. TCRbeta CDR3 regions were amplified from genomic DNA by means of the immunoSEQ Assay, a bias-controlled multiplex PCR. Per the original workflow: The number of nucleated cells in each sample was estimated from the amplification of reference gene primers within the assay. To quantify the absolute abundance of each unique TCRbeta CDR3 rearrangement, sequence reads were collapsed and filtered. For each sample, productive Simpson clonality was calculated as the square root of Simpson's diversity index over productive rearrangements. Imported from immuneACCESS, the table was reduced by TCRdb to in-frame sequences with V and J called. These copies leave out some clones; in studies compared against another copy, an unresolved V gene accounts for under half, and the cause of the remainder is not known. The D gene and trimming were derived from the DNA, and the V and J assignments and clone size from that table. This sample gives over 120,000 clones in total; over 70% of them show up just once. Roughly two fifths of the sample is held by the ten biggest clonotypes.

Details on this clone: Its specific antigen is unknown. No quality values exist for individual bases; no much larger clone is one base distant.

Another Seattle source contributed samples from volunteer blood donors who had recovered from COVID-19. The collaborating institutions used their own protocols to collect whole blood in K2EDTA tubes. For TCRbeta analysis, collaborators shipped samples in one of three forms: frozen whole blood, isolated PBMCs, or DNA extracted from either of those sample types. The rearranged chain carries TRBV10-2 and TRBJ1-1; 11 nucleotides in the junction match TRBD1. The source material was peripheral blood. The source of this sequence is a man aged 45 to 65 who had recovered from COVID-19. The CDR3 region reads CASSTGTGGWMNTEAFF. The nucleotide sequence is given as TGCGCCAGCTCCACCGGGACAGGGGGTTGGATGAACACTGAAGCTTTCTTT.